Given below is one T cell receptor beta chain in context. The antigen is undetermined. The data derive from a study of OX40 agonist ivuxolimab in advanced cancers. Broader study findings: People who partly responded at 0.1-3.0 mg/kg had some of the least clonal expansion seen.

CDR3 length: 15 amino acids. The germline CDR1 and CDR2 sequences are SEHNR and FQNEAQ (reference sequence). J lost 5 bases, V lost 6 bases, and 9 bases had no gene match. Profiled with immunoSEQ multiplex PCR; TCRdb holds only in-frame clones, not every one. The repertoire includes 70,000 to 85,000 clones, over 85% of them detected once, and 4.8% sits in the top ten. This clonotype originated in an adult with an advanced solid tumor such as melanoma, head and neck, liver or kidney cancer. This chain links TRBV7-9 with TRBJ2-1; 8 nucleotides agree with TRBD2. Sample: CD4+ or CD8+ T cells sorted from blood, taken in a trial of the OX40 agonist ivuxolimab. The CDR3 sequence: CASRIALAENNEQFF. CDR3 sequence (DNA): TGTGCCAGCAGAATAGCACTAGCGGAAAACAATGAGCAGTTCTTC.